This T cell receptor beta chain was identified during a study of blood T cell repertoires in COVID-19. Only in-frame clones appear in the TCRdb table, and some are missing; sequencing was by immunoSEQ multiplex PCR. The table includes fewer than 300,000 clones, roughly 91% detected once. The CDR3 is 16 residues long. The V end was cut by 0 bases, the J end by 2 bases, with 13 bases between. Germline V gene sequence: CDR1 SGHDT, CDR2 YYEEEE. The sequencing sample was made of peripheral blood. This TCR derives from a man aged 25 to 40 with acute or convalescent COVID-19. V and J are TRBV5-6 and TRBJ2-3; TRBD2 is a possible D gene (6 bases). The CDR3 loop reads CASSLGPSVNTDTQYF. The CDR3 region has the DNA TGTGCCAGCAGCTTGGGGCCTAGCGTGAACACAGATACGCAGTATTTT.